The 2 T cell receptor beta chains presented below share a single source sample, sequenced in a study of blood T cells in healthy people across ages. The use of a sample-barcoded 5' primer and a J-beta primer mix characterized a second PCR of roughly 6 to 11 cycles. TCRdb fed the 5' RACE reads into MiXCR, producing one record per CDR3 protein. Among about 1,500,000 distinct CDR3 sequences listed, 25% to 30% were seen once. Sequencing used blood. The receptor set was obtained from a woman aged 25 to 39 in good health.

Note on this clonotype: A much larger clone differs by one base, so this may be a read error. The chain has TRBV7-2 and TRBJ1-2, with D unclear. V gave up 5 bases and J gave up 2 bases, with 18 bases separating them. CDR1 SGHTA and CDR2 FQGNSA come from the germline V gene. This CDR3 is 16 amino acids long. CDR3 loop: CASSRAVSRINYGYTF. The CDR3, as DNA: TGTGCCAGCAGCCGGGCGGTCAGCCGAATCAACTATGGCTACACCTTC.

There are a few counts of this clonotype. The chain employs TRBV5-1 and TRBJ2-7, with 7 bases matching TRBD1. CDR1 and CDR2 (germline): SGHRS, YFSETQ. The CDR3 is 13 residues long. J was trimmed by 2 bases and V by 6 bases; bases with no gene match: 5. CDR3 in amino acids: CASNDDRAYEQYF. CDR3 DNA sequence: TGCGCCAGCAACGATGACAGGGCCTACGAGCAGTACTTC.